One sample yielded the 20 T cell receptor beta chains listed below, sequenced in a study of response to subunit inactivated influenza vaccine listed by TCRdb under 2018. The sample's time point, from its label and the paper: more than 35 days after influenza vaccine administration. Library creation used RT-PCR. Sequencing was carried out with an Illumina HiSeq 2500. Clones were called with MiXCR by TCRdb after fastp trimmed the public reads at Q25, and only in-frame beta chains were retained. All rows with the same CDR3 protein become a single entry with the most common DNA and genes. The sample table shows about 520,000 distinct CDR3 sequences, and roughly 9.7% are seen once. The ten largest make up 9.5% to 15% of the sample. Sequenced material: PBMCs from blood, taken 35 to 45 days after vaccination. The receptor set was obtained from a man aged 50 or older who received an inactivated influenza vaccine. Donor details come from another sample of the same person, matched by shared clones.

The gene calls are TRBV5-1 and TRBJ1-1; TRBD1 agrees at 9 bases. The CDR3 loop spans 15 amino acids. The trim removed 6 bases at V and 1 base at J, leaving 7 bases unmatched. Germline V CDR1 and CDR2: SGHRS, YFSETQ. The CDR3 sequence: CASNPPGQGNTEAFF. As DNA, the CDR3 is TGCGCCAGCAACCCCCCGGGACAGGGGAACACTGAAGCTTTCTTT.

This sequence joins TRBV5-1 and TRBJ2-7; 8 bases line up with TRBD2. Trimming at V came to 2 bases and at J to 3 bases, leaving 7 bases not matched to a gene. CDR1 is SGHRS, CDR2 YFSETQ, per germline. This CDR3 contains 15 residues. CDR3 amino acids: CASSLSSGSHYEQYF. The CDR3 bases are TGCGCCAGCAGCTTATCAAGCGGGAGTCACTACGAGCAGTACTTC.

Only a few counts were recorded for this clonotype. The chain employs TRBV4-2 and TRBJ2-7; D is unresolved. CDR1 and CDR2 (germline): LGHNA, YNFKEQ. V was clipped by 1 base and J by 5 bases, with 15 bases between them. This CDR3 region has 15 residues. The CDR3 loop is CASSQVWFNGDEQYF. CDR3 in DNA: TGTGCCAGCAGCCAAGTATGGTTTAACGGTGACGAGCAGTACTTC.

The rearrangement links TRBV5-1 to TRBJ2-1, with 11 bases that match TRBD2. Germline V CDR1 and CDR2: SGHRS, YFSETQ. The CDR3 extends over 18 amino acids. Trimming cost V 6 bases and J 0 bases; bases outside gene matches: 11. CDR3 coding DNA: TGCGCCAGCACGGACTCGGGGACTAGCGGCAGCTCCTACAATGAGCAGTTCTTC. This gives the protein CASTDSGTSGSSYNEQFF.

The rearrangement uses TRBV7-6 and TRBJ2-7, with 7 bases fitting TRBD1. Trimming removed 3 bases from V and 3 bases from J; junction bases left unmatched: 5. Germline CDR1 reads SGHVS; CDR2 reads FNYEAQ. The CDR3 consists of 14 residues. This chain's CDR3 is CASSLGQKRYEQYF. For the CDR3, the DNA is TGTGCCAGCAGCTTGGGACAGAAACGCTACGAGCAGTACTTC.

In this sample, this clonotype turned up many times. The genes are TRBV7-9 and TRBJ2-7; D tentatively fits TRBD1 or TRBD2 (6 bases each). The V and J ends lost 3 bases and 2 bases respectively, with 11 bases between them. The CDR3 loop spans 14 amino acids. The germline V gene encodes CDR1 SEHNR and CDR2 FQNEAQ (reference sequence). The chain's CDR3 is CASSLGGTAYEQYF. CDR3 sequence (DNA): TGTGCCAGCAGCTTGGGGGGCACAGCCTACGAGCAGTACTTC.

Many counts were recorded for this clonotype. The chain couples TRBV5-1 to TRBJ2-7; D might be TRBD2 (6 bases). Per the germline V gene, CDR1 is SGHRS and CDR2 is YFSETQ. The CDR3 covers 13 residues. V dropped 2 bases and J dropped 2 bases, with 8 bases sitting between them. The CDR3 DNA follows: TGCGCCAGCAGCTTTTCTAGCGCCTACGAGCAGTACTTC. Amino acid sequence: CASSFSSAYEQYF. Complete variable domain (other parts from reference TRBV5-1 and TRBJ2-7): KAGVTQTPRYLIKTRGQQVTLSCSPISGHRSVSWYQQTPGQGLQFLFEYFSETQRNKGNFPGRFSGRQFSNSRSEMNVSTLELGDSALYLCASSFSSAYEQYFGPGTRLTVT.

The chain combines TRBV12-3 or TRBV12-4 with TRBJ2-7; the match to TRBD1 covers 7 bases. V lost 6 bases and J lost 1; bases outside the gene matches: 6. The CDR3 totals 14 residues. The CDR3 loop is CASRRDSGSYEQYF. The CDR3 DNA is TGTGCCAGCAGAAGGGACAGTGGATCCTACGAGCAGTACTTC.

In its sample, this clonotype was seen many times. CDR3 nucleotide sequence: TGTGCCAGCGTCCTGTCTAGCACAGATACGCAGTATTTT. It codes for CASVLSSTDTQYF. J is TRBJ2-3 and V is TRBV12-3 or TRBV12-4; D gene uncertain. With 8 bases removed from V and 0 bases from J, the gap between germline ends came to 9 bases. There are 13 residues in the CDR3.

The table lists this clonotype with a few counts. The chain employs TRBV20-1 and TRBJ2-7; the D gene is possibly TRBD2 (7 bases). This CDR3 has 15 amino acids. Trimming left V 0 bases short and J 2 bases short, with 14 bases between. Germline V gene sequence: CDR1 DFQATT, CDR2 SNEGSKA (reference sequence). CDR3 nucleotide sequence: TGCAGTGCTAGAGATCGGGCGGGGGCCGCCTACGAGCAGTACTTC. Translating gives CSARDRAGAAYEQYF.

The chain uses TRBV4-3 and TRBJ1-6, with TRBD1 as a possible D gene (5 bases). The germline V gene has CDR1 LGHNA and CDR2 YSLEER. With 1 base removed from V and 5 bases from J, the gap between germline ends came to 9 bases. The length of the CDR3 is 15 residues. CDR3 coding DNA: TGCGCCAGCAGCCAAGCAGGGAGTCATAATTCACCCCTCCACTTT. Translated: CASSQAGSHNSPLHF.

This clonotype was observed a handful of times. The chain recombines TRBV4-1 with TRBJ2-5, with a weak D call TRBD1 (6 bases). The length of the CDR3 is 16 residues. Deletions cut 5 bases from V and 5 bases from J, with 21 bases between. Germline CDR1 is MGHRA and CDR2 is YSYEKL. CDR3 bases: TGCGCCAGCAGCAATGGACGCGCCCCAGGGGAGGAGACCCAGTACTTC. Its protein is CASSNGRAPGEETQYF.

The chain recombines TRBV7-2 with TRBJ2-2; no clear D. The germline V gene has CDR1 SGHTA and CDR2 FQGNSA. The CDR3 runs to 13 residues. The V end lost 1 base, the J end lost 8 bases, and 8 bases lay between the germline ends. The CDR3 nucleotides read TGTGCCAGCAGCTTAGTATCCTCGGGGGAGCTGTTTTTT. Its protein is CASSLVSSGELFF.

In this sample, this clonotype turned up a few times. The gene calls are TRBV5-1 and TRBJ2-5, with TRBD1 as a possible D gene (6 bases). Trimming shortened V by 4 bases and J by 9 bases, and 10 bases separated the two germline ends. Germline CDR1 reads SGHRS; CDR2 reads YFSETQ. The length of the CDR3 is 11 residues. The CDR3 sequence: CASSVQGSQYF. The CDR3 region has the DNA TGCGCCAGCAGCGTACAGGGTTCCCAGTACTTC.

This clonotype has only a few counts. The V gene is TRBV5-1, the J gene TRBJ2-7, with a weak D call TRBD1 (6 bases). Germline CDR1 reads SGHRS; CDR2 reads YFSETQ. This CDR3 contains 14 residues. V shed 0 bases and J shed 5 bases, with 12 bases lying between them. CDR3 protein: CASSLAPGEDEQYF. The CDR3 nucleotides are TGCGCCAGCAGCTTGGCCCCAGGGGAAGACGAGCAGTACTTC.

CDR3 DNA sequence: TGCGCCAGCAGCCAAGATCCTTCGAGGGAGACCCAGTACTTC. As protein: CASSQDPSRETQYF. This chain joins TRBV4-1 and TRBJ2-5; D gene unclear. From germline, CDR1 is MGHRA and CDR2 YSYEKL. V was pared by 0 bases and J by 5 bases, with 10 bases between. The CDR3 covers 14 residues.

This clonotype was counted ten times or more. The chain combines TRBV29-1 with TRBJ2-1, with 10 nucleotides matching TRBD2. Germline CDR1 is SQVTM and CDR2 is ANQGSEA. The CDR3 runs to 16 residues. Germline trimming cut 6 bases from V and 2 bases from J; bases unmatched to any gene: 10. In DNA form, the CDR3 reads TGCAGCGTGAATGATCTAGCGGGGGCTGCCTACAATGAGCAGTTCTTC. This codes for CSVNDLAGAAYNEQFF.

A remark on this clonotype: A much bigger clone sits one base away, suggesting this may be a read error. The rearrangement joins TRBV5-5 to TRBJ1-2; perhaps TRBD1 as D (6 bases). CDR1 is SGHKS and CDR2 is YYEKEE in the germline V gene (reference sequence). The CDR3 has 14 residues. CDR3 in DNA: TGTGCCAGCAGCTGGCAGGACAGTAACTATGTCTACACCTTC. This translates into CASSWQDSNYVYTF.

J is TRBJ1-2 and V is TRBV11-2; 9 bases are shared with TRBD1. CDR1 is SGHAT, CDR2 FQNNGV, per germline. The CDR3 runs 15 residues. Trimming removed 5 bases from V and 4 bases from J; junction bases left unmatched: 8. The CDR3 spells CASSKSRTGVYGYTF. The CDR3 nucleotides are TGTGCCAGCAGCAAAAGCCGGACAGGGGTCTATGGCTACACCTTC.

This clonotype was recorded a few times. The genes are TRBV3-1 and TRBJ1-1; D is unclear. Trimming removed 1 base from V and 5 bases from J, with 14 bases in between. There are 15 residues in the CDR3. Germline-derived CDR1 and CDR2 are LGHDT and YNNKEL (reference sequence). This CDR3 is CASSQGSRAVTEAFF. As DNA, the CDR3 is TGTGCCAGCAGCCAAGGTTCAAGGGCGGTAACTGAAGCTTTCTTT.